A selection of T cell receptor beta chains follows, all from one sample in a study of T cells in Graves' hyperthyroidism and ophthalmopathy. Using its own MiXCR run on the multiplex PCR reads, TCRdb lists one record per CDR3 protein. The table lists about 720,000 distinct CDR3 sequences, around 20% of them singletons. Source material: blood. The receptors come from a woman between 50 and 59 years old with Graves' hyperthyroidism that later progressed to Graves' ophthalmopathy. Both conserved end residues are part of each CDR3. The D gene is left open where the match is weak. Part of the rows lack a size; the others show once, few, many or a class for expanded clones.

v_gene	d_gene	j_gene	abundance	CDR3nt	CDR3aa
TRBV30	TRBD1	TRBJ2-7	many	TGTGCCTGGAGTCTCCGGTGGGACAGGCGCGAGCAGTACTTC	CAWSLRWDRREQYF
TRBV11-2	NA	TRBJ1-4	NA	TGTGCCGGCAGCTTAGCGGGGGCTAATGAAAAACTGTTTTTT	CAGSLAGANEKLFF
TRBV20-1	TRBD1	TRBJ2-5	many	TGCAGTACCAGGGGGTCAGAGACCCAGTACTTC	CSTRGSETQYF
TRBV11-1	TRBD1	TRBJ1-6	few	TGTGCCAGCAGCCCCGGACAGGTTGATAATTCACCCCTCCACTTT	CASSPGQVDNSPLHF
TRBV6-1	NA	TRBJ2-3	NA	TGTGCCAGCGGACTGGGGGGTTGGACCACAGATACGCAGTATTTT	CASGLGGWTTDTQYF
TRBV6-1	NA	TRBJ2-5	NA	TGTGCCGGGCGAGCGGGAGAGACCCAGTACTTC	CAGRAGETQYF
TRBV5-1	TRBD1	TRBJ2-5	NA	TGCGCCAGCAGCAGAGGACAGGGGGCCTTCCAAGAGACCCAGTACTTC	CASSRGQGAFQETQYF
TRBV3-1	TRBD2	TRBJ2-3	few	TGTGCCAGCAGCCAAGGACTAGCGGGGGCTCAGACAGATACGCAGTATTTT	CASSQGLAGAQTDTQYF
TRBV30	NA	TRBJ1-5	NA	TGTGCCTGGAGGGCACCGGGGGAGTATCAGCCCCAGCATTTT	CAWRAPGEYQPQHF
TRBV20-1	TRBD1	TRBJ1-2	many	TGCAGTGCTAGGGGGACAGGGAAGGCTAACTATGGCTACACCTTC	CSARGTGKANYGYTF
TRBV5-1	TRBD1	TRBJ2-2	NA	TGCGCCAGCAGCTCGTACAGGGGCAACACCGGGGAGCTGTTTTTT	CASSSYRGNTGELFF
TRBV5-5	NA	TRBJ1-1	few	TGTGCCAGCAGCTCCGGCGGGGGCGCTTTCTTT	CASSSGGGAFF
TRBV4-1	NA	TRBJ1-4	NA	TGCGCCAGCAGCCACGATAAAGACATGAATATTAATGAAAAACTGTTTTTT	CASSHDKDMNINEKLFF
TRBV3-1	NA	TRBJ1-2	NA	TGTGCCAGCAGCCCCCAGGCAGCTTACTATGGCTACACCTTC	CASSPQAAYYGYTF
TRBV7-3	NA	TRBJ1-5	few	TGTGCCAGCAGCCTCAAAGGATCGGGTTACGATAGCAATCAGCCCCAGCATTTT	CASSLKGSGYDSNQPQHF
TRBV5-1	TRBD1	TRBJ2-1	NA	TGCGCCAGCAGCTTGCCGCTAGGGACAGGGACCTACAATGAGCAGTTCTTC	CASSLPLGTGTYNEQFF
TRBV7-8	TRBD1	TRBJ1-1	many	TGTGCCAGCAGCCCAACGACAGGGGGCAACACTGAAGCTTTCTTT	CASSPTTGGNTEAFF
TRBV28	TRBD1	TRBJ1-2	few	TGTGCCAGCAGTTTCTCGGACAGGGGTTTATACTATGGCTACACCTTC	CASSFSDRGLYYGYTF
TRBV7-9	NA	TRBJ2-3	few	TGTGCCAGCAGCCCGGTAGGGGAGGCAAGCACAGATACGCAGTATTTT	CASSPVGEASTDTQYF
TRBV12-3/TRBV12-4	TRBD1	TRBJ2-6	NA	TGTGCCAGCAGTTCCGGGACAGGGGCCTCCGGGGCCAACGTCCTGACTTTC	CASSSGTGASGANVLTF
TRBV6-1	TRBD1	TRBJ1-5	few	TGTGCCAGCAGTCAGACCAACAGGGGTGATCAGCCCCAGCATTTT	CASSQTNRGDQPQHF
TRBV20-1	NA	TRBJ1-2	few	TGCAGTGCCAGCGCCTATGGCTACACCTTC	CSASAYGYTF